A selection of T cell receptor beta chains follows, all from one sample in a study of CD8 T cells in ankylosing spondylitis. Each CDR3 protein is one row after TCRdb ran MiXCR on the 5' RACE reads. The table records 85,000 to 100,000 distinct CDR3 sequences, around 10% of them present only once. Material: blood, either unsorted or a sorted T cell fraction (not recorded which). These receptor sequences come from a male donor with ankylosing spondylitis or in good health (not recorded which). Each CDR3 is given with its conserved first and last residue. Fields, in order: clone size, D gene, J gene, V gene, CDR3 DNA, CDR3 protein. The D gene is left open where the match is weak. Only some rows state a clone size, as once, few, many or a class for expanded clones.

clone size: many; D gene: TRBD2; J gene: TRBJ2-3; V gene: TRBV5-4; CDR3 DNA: TGTGCCAGCAGTATTAGCGGGGGGCCCTCTAATACGCAGTATTTT; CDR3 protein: CASSISGGPSNTQYF
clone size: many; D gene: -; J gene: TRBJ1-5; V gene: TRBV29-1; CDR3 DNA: TGCAGCGTGATGGGTTTTAATCAGCCCCAGCATTTT; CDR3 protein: CSVMGFNQPQHF
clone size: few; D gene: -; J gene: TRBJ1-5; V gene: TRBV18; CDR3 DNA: TGTGCCAGCTCACCGGGGGAAGATCAGCCCCAGCATTTT; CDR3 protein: CASSPGEDQPQHF
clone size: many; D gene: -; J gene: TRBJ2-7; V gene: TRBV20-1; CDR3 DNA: TGCAGTGCGAGAAGAGGAGGGTCCTACGAGCAGTACTTC; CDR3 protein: CSARRGGSYEQYF
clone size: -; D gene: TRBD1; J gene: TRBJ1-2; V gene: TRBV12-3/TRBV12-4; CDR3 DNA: TGTGCCAGCAGTCCCTCACACGGACAGGGGGCGTATGGCTACACCTTC; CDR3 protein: CASSPSHGQGAYGYTF
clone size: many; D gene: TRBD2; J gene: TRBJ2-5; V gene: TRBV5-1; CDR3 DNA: TGCGCCAGCAGCTTGGCGGCTAGCGGAAGAGAGACCCAGTACTTC; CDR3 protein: CASSLAASGRETQYF
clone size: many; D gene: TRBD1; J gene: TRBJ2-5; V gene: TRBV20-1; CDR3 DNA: TGCAGTGCCCCACAGGGGGTGGAGACCCAGTACTTC; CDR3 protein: CSAPQGVETQYF
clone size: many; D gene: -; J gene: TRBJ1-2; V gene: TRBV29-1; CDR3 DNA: TGCAGCGTGTCCGGGCTGGAGGGTGGCTACACCTTC; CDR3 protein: CSVSGLEGGYTF
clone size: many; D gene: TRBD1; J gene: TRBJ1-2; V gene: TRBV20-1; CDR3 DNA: TGCAGTGCCAAAAGGGACAGAACTAACTATGGCTACACCTTC; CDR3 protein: CSAKRDRTNYGYTF
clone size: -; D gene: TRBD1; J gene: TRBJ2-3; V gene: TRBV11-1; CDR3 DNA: TGTGCCAGCAGCTTACTATCGGGACAGGGGAAGGAGGGCACAGATACGCAGTATTTT; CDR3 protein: CASSLLSGQGKEGTDTQYF
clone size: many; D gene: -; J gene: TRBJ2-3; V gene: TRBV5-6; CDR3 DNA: TGTGCCAGCAGCCCGATTTGGGCCACAGATACGCAGTATTTT; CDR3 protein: CASSPIWATDTQYF
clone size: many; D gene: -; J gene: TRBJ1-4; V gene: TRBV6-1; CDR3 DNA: TGTGCCAGCAGTGAAGGGAGAGGAGGTGAAAAACTGTTTTTT; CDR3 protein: CASSEGRGGEKLFF
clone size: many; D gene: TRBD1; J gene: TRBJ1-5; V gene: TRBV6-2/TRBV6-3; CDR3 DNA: TGTGCCAGCAGCCGTCCCGGGACAGGGGTGAGCAATCAGCCCCAGCATTTT; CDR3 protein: CASSRPGTGVSNQPQHF
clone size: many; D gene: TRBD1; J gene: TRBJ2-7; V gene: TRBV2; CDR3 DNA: TGTGCCAGCACCCTATTCGACAGGGCGAGGTACGAGCAGTACTTC; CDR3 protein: CASTLFDRARYEQYF
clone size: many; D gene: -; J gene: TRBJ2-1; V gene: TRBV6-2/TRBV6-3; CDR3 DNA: TGTGCCAGCAGTTACTCCCTCGATGAGCAGTTCTTC; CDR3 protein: CASSYSLDEQFF
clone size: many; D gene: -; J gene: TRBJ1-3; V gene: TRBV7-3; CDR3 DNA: TGTGCCAGCAGCTTAAACGGGGGCTCTGGAAACACCATATATTTT; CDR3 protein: CASSLNGGSGNTIYF
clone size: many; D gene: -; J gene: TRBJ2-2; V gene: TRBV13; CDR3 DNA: TGTGCCAGCAGCCTAAATCCCGGGGAGCTGTTTTTT; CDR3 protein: CASSLNPGELFF
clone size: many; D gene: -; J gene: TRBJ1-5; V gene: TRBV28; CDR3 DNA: TGTGCCAGCGGAACAACAGGGAGATCGGGCAATCAGCCCCAGCATTTT; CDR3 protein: CASGTTGRSGNQPQHF
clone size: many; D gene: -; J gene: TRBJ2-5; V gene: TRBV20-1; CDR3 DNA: TGCAGTGAACGAGGGGACGAGACCCAGTACTTC; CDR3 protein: CSERGDETQYF
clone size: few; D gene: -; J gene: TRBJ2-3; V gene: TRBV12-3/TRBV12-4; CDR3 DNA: TGTGCCAGCAGGGCCCATGGCGGATCGAGCACAGATACGCAGTATTTT; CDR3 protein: CASRAHGGSSTDTQYF
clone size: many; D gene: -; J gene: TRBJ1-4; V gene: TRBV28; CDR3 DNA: TGTGCCAGCAGTTTGGGCAGACATAATGAAAAACTGTTTTTT; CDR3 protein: CASSLGRHNEKLFF
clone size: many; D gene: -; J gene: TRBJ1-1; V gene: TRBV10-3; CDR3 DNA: TGTGCCATCAGTGCCGCAGGTCGGGACACTGAAGCTTTCTTT; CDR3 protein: CAISAAGRDTEAFF
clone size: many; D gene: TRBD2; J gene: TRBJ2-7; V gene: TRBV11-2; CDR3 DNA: TGTGCCAGCAGCTTAGAGGCGGGGGGCTACGAGCAGTACTTC; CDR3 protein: CASSLEAGGYEQYF
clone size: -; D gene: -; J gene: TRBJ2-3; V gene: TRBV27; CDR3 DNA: TGTGCCAGCAGTCCACACGCGGGTGCGGGCACAGATACGCAGTATTTT; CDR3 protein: CASSPHAGAGTDTQYF
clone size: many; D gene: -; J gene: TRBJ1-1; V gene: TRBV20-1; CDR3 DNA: TGCAGTGCTATAGTGGGGGCGCGCACTGAAGCTTTCTTT; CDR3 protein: CSAIVGARTEAFF
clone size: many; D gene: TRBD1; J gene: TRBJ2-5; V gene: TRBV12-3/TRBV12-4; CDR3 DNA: TGTGCCAGCAGTTTACAGGGGGTCCCAGAGACCCAGTACTTC; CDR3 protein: CASSLQGVPETQYF
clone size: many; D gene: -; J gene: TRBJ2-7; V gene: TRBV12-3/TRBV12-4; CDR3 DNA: TGTGCCAGCAGGTCCTTCTCCTACGAGCAGTACTTC; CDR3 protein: CASRSFSYEQYF
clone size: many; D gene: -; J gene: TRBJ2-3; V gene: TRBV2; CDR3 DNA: TGTGCCAGCAGTGACGGGACGAGGGATACGCAGTATTTT; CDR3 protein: CASSDGTRDTQYF
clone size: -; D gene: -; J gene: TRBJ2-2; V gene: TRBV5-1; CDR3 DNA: TGCGCCAGCAGCTTGTCCGTGACTCCGAAGGCCGGGGAGCTGTTTTTT; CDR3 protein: CASSLSVTPKAGELFF
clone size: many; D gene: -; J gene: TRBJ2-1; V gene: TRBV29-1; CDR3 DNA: TGCAGCGTTGATATCCGGGGGAATGAGCAGTTCTTC; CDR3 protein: CSVDIRGNEQFF
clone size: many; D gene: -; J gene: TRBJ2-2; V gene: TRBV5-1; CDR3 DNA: TGCGCCAGCAGCCTCGGGGCCGCGAACACCGGGGAGCTGTTTTTT; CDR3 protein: CASSLGAANTGELFF
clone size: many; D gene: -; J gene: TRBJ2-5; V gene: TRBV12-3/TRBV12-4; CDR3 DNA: TGTGCCAGCAGACCAGGGGGGACTAACAAAGAGACCCAGTACTTC; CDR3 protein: CASRPGGTNKETQYF
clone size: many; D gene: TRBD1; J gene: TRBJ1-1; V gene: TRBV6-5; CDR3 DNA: TGTGCCAGCAGTTACTCTAAGGGGACAGGAAGATCCACTGAAGCTTTCTTT; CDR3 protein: CASSYSKGTGRSTEAFF
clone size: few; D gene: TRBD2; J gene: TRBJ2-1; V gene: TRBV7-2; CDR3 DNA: TGTGCCAGCAGCTTAGCGATGCGACTAGCTTCGCTATCCTACAATGAGCAGTTCTTC; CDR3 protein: CASSLAMRLASLSYNEQFF
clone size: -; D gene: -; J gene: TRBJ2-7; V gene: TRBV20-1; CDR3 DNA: TGCAGTGCTAGAGATTACTACGAGCAGTACTTC; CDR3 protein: CSARDYYEQYF
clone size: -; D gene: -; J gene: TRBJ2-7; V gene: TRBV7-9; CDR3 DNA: TGTGCCAGCACCCATGGGGGCCTCACTTCCGAGCAGTACTTC; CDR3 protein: CASTHGGLTSEQYF
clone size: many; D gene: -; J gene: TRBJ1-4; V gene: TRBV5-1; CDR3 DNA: TGCGCCAGCAGCTTGGCCCAGGGGGAAAAACTGTTTTTT; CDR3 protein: CASSLAQGEKLFF
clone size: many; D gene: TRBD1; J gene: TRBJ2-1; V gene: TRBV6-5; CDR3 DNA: TGTGCCAGCAGTTACTCGAACAGGGGGTCCTACAATGAGCAGTTCTTC; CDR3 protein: CASSYSNRGSYNEQFF
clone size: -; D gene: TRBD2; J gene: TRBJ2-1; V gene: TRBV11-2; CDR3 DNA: TGTGCCAGCAGCTTAAGCGGGGGGGCACGAAATGAGCAGTTCTTC; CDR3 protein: CASSLSGGARNEQFF
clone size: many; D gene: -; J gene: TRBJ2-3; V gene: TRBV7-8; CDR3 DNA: TGTGCCAGCAGCTTAAGGGGCGGCAGTCCTAGCACAGATACGCAGTATTTT; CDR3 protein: CASSLRGGSPSTDTQYF
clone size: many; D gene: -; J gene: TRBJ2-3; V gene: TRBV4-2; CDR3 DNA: TGTGCCAGCAGCTCCTCGGGAGATACGCAGTATTTT; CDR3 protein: CASSSSGDTQYF
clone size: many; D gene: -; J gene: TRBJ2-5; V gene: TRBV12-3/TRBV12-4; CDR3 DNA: TGTGCCAGCAGAACGTCTTCGATGGAGACCCAGTACTTC; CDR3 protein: CASRTSSMETQYF
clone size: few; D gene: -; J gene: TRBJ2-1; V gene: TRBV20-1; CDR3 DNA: TGCAGTGTTAGATCGCAGCTTAACAATGAGCAGTTCTTC; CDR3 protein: CSVRSQLNNEQFF
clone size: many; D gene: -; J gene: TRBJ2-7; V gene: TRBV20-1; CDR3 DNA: TGCAGTGCGCCGAACCACGAGGAAGGTAACGAGCAGTACTTC; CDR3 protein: CSAPNHEEGNEQYF
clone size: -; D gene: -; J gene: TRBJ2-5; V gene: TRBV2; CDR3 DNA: TGTGCCAGCAGCCGAAGAAGTGGCGAGACCCAGTACTTC; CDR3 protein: CASSRRSGETQYF
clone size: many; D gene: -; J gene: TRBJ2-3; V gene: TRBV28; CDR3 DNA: TGTGCCAGCAGTTTCCTGGGGGGCCGTAGGACAGATACGCAGTATTTT; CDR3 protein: CASSFLGGRRTDTQYF
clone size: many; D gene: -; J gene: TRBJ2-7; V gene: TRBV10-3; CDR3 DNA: TGTGCCACGGGACTGACCTACGAGCAGTACTTC; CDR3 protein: CATGLTYEQYF